These T cell receptor beta chains were read from a single sample in a study of T cell repertoires in cytomegalovirus infection. MiXCR was run by TCRdb on the reads, yielding one entry per CDR3 protein. The sample contains just under 550,000 distinct CDR3 sequences, about 26% of which appear only once. Specimen: PBMCs. The receptors were sampled from a human donor in good health (CMV status not recorded). Some clones in this sample may be carry-over from other donors' samples. CDR3s include the opening cysteine and the closing phenylalanine or tryptophan. D genes are given only for firm matches. Part of the rows lack a size; the others show once, few, many or a class for expanded clones.

clone size: .; J gene: TRBJ1-2; D gene: .; V gene: TRBV11-2; CDR3 protein: CASRNPGTNYGYTF; CDR3 DNA: TGTGCCAGCAGGAACCCGGGGACTAACTATGGCTACACCTTC
clone size: few; J gene: TRBJ1-6; D gene: TRBD1; V gene: TRBV7-8; CDR3 protein: CASSQLNRGGNSPLHF; CDR3 DNA: TGTGCCAGCAGCCAATTAAACAGGGGAGGTAATTCACCCCTCCACTTT
clone size: .; J gene: TRBJ2-5; D gene: TRBD2; V gene: TRBV4-1; CDR3 protein: CASSESPGLAAQETQYF; CDR3 DNA: TGCGCCAGCAGCGAATCACCGGGACTAGCGGCCCAGGAGACCCAGTACTTC
clone size: .; J gene: TRBJ1-2; D gene: .; V gene: TRBV20-1; CDR3 protein: CSARDPPAWSYGYTF; CDR3 DNA: TGCAGTGCTAGAGATCCGCCAGCTTGGAGCTATGGCTACACCTTC
clone size: many; J gene: TRBJ2-1; D gene: .; V gene: TRBV12-3/TRBV12-4; CDR3 protein: CASSLTARAEQFF; CDR3 DNA: TGTGCCAGCAGTCTGACAGCTCGGGCTGAGCAGTTCTTC
clone size: many; J gene: TRBJ1-1; D gene: .; V gene: TRBV7-2; CDR3 protein: CASSGESEAFF; CDR3 DNA: TGTGCCAGCAGCGGGGAGAGCGAAGCTTTCTTT
clone size: many; J gene: TRBJ1-1; D gene: .; V gene: TRBV7-2; CDR3 protein: CASSRDHMNTEAFF; CDR3 DNA: TGTGCCAGCAGCCGGGACCATATGAACACTGAAGCTTTCTTT
clone size: .; J gene: TRBJ2-2; D gene: .; V gene: TRBV10-3; CDR3 protein: CAISENLSTGELFF; CDR3 DNA: TGTGCCATCAGTGAGAACCTAAGCACCGGGGAGCTGTTTTTT
clone size: many; J gene: TRBJ2-2; D gene: TRBD2; V gene: TRBV12-3/TRBV12-4; CDR3 protein: CASSGQAGVTGELFF; CDR3 DNA: TGTGCCAGCAGTGGCCAAGCGGGAGTAACCGGGGAGCTGTTTTTT
clone size: few; J gene: TRBJ2-5; D gene: .; V gene: TRBV9; CDR3 protein: CASARKTGPLETQYF; CDR3 DNA: TGTGCCAGCGCGAGGAAGACCGGGCCCTTGGAGACCCAGTACTTC
clone size: few; J gene: TRBJ2-1; D gene: TRBD2; V gene: TRBV4-3; CDR3 protein: CASSAGGAGDAEQFF; CDR3 DNA: TGCGCCAGCAGCGCAGGAGGGGCGGGAGATGCTGAGCAGTTCTTC
clone size: .; J gene: TRBJ2-5; D gene: TRBD1; V gene: TRBV6-2/TRBV6-3; CDR3 protein: CASRFAGTGQETQYF; CDR3 DNA: TGTGCCAGCAGATTCGCCGGGACAGGGCAAGAGACCCAGTACTTC
clone size: many; J gene: TRBJ2-5; D gene: TRBD2; V gene: TRBV7-2; CDR3 protein: CASSRSGNQETQYF; CDR3 DNA: TGTGCCAGCAGCCGTAGCGGGAATCAAGAGACCCAGTACTTC
clone size: .; J gene: TRBJ1-1; D gene: .; V gene: TRBV4-3; CDR3 protein: CASSQAAGVPEAFF; CDR3 DNA: TGCGCCAGCAGCCAGGCCGCGGGGGTCCCTGAAGCTTTCTTT
clone size: many; J gene: TRBJ2-7; D gene: TRBD2; V gene: TRBV28; CDR3 protein: CASSARGGEQYF; CDR3 DNA: TGTGCCAGCAGTGCGCGGGGGGGCGAGCAGTACTTC
clone size: .; J gene: TRBJ2-5; D gene: TRBD2; V gene: TRBV20-1; CDR3 protein: CSARDLPLASKGETQYF; CDR3 DNA: TGCAGTGCTAGAGATCTCCCACTAGCGTCGAAGGGGGAGACCCAGTACTTC
clone size: many; J gene: TRBJ2-3; D gene: TRBD1; V gene: TRBV7-8; CDR3 protein: CASSAGGLLSTDTQYF; CDR3 DNA: TGTGCCAGCAGCGCAGGGGGCCTTTTGAGCACAGATACGCAGTATTTT
clone size: .; J gene: TRBJ2-3; D gene: TRBD2; V gene: TRBV11-3; CDR3 protein: CASSKSSRERADTQYF; CDR3 DNA: TGTGCCAGCAGCAAGTCATCGCGGGAGAGGGCAGATACGCAGTATTTT
clone size: .; J gene: TRBJ2-1; D gene: TRBD2; V gene: TRBV24-1; CDR3 protein: CATGVTSGRAYNEQFF; CDR3 DNA: TGTGCCACCGGGGTTACTAGCGGGAGGGCCTACAATGAGCAGTTCTTC
clone size: .; J gene: TRBJ1-3; D gene: TRBD1; V gene: TRBV4-1; CDR3 protein: CASSPNVGQGGNTIYF; CDR3 DNA: TGCGCCAGCAGCCCAAACGTCGGACAGGGTGGAAACACCATATATTTT
clone size: .; J gene: TRBJ2-3; D gene: TRBD1; V gene: TRBV4-3; CDR3 protein: CASSQESPGTGVWDTQYF; CDR3 DNA: TGCGCCAGCAGCCAAGAGAGTCCGGGGACAGGGGTTTGGGATACGCAGTATTTT
clone size: .; J gene: TRBJ1-1; D gene: .; V gene: TRBV12-3/TRBV12-4; CDR3 protein: CASRNVNTEAFF; CDR3 DNA: TGTGCCAGCAGAAACGTGAACACTGAAGCTTTCTTT